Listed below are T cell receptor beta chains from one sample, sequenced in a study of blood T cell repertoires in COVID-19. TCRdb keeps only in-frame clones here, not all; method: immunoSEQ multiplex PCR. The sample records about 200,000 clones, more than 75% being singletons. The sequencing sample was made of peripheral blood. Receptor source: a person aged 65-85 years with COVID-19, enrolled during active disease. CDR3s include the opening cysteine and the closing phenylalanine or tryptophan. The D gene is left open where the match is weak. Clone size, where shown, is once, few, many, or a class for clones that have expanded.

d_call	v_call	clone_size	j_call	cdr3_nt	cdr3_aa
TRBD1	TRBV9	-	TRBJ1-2	TGTGCCAGCAGCGTAGGACAGGGGGTCAACTATGGCTACACCTTC	CASSVGQGVNYGYTF
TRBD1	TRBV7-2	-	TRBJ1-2	TGTGCCAGCAGCCTGACAGGGACTGAAAACTATGGCTACACCTTC	CASSLTGTENYGYTF
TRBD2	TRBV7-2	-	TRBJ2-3	TGTGCCAGCAGCCGCGGGAGGTTAGATACGCAGTATTTT	CASSRGRLDTQYF
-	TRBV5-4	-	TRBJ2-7	TGTGCCAGCAGCCTCAAGGGAGCCCCCTACGAGCAGTACTTC	CASSLKGAPYEQYF
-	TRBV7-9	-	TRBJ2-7	TGTGCCAGCAGCTATCGAAGGGGTTTGGACGTAAGCGAGCAGTACTTC	CASSYRRGLDVSEQYF
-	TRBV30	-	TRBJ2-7	TGTGCCTGGAGTCGAACGATTCCTGGTCGAGATGAGCAGTACTTC	CAWSRTIPGRDEQYF
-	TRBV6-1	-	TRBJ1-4	TGTGCCAGCAGTGAAGCGCGGGGAGCTCAAGAAAAACTGTTTTTT	CASSEARGAQEKLFF
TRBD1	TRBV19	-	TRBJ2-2	TGTGCCAGTAGTATAGGGCAACAGGGGGGTCGCACCGGGGAGCTGTTTTTT	CASSIGQQGGRTGELFF
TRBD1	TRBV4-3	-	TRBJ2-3	TGCGCCAGCAGCCAAGCCCCTGGACAGGGGGCGTATACGCAGTATTTT	CASSQAPGQGAYTQYF
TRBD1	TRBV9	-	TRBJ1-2	TGTGCCAGCAGCGTAAAGGGGGCGAGTGGTGGCTACACCTTC	CASSVKGASGGYTF
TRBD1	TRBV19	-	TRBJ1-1	TGTGCCAGTAGGGTGACAGGGACGAACACTGAAGCTTTCTTT	CASRVTGTNTEAFF
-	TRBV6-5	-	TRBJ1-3	TGTGCCAGCAGTAATAGCGCTGGAAACACCATATATTTT	CASSNSAGNTIYF
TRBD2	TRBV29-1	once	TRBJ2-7	TGCAGCGTTGGCGTGGGGGGGTTGGAAAGCGAGCAGTACTTC	CSVGVGGLESEQYF
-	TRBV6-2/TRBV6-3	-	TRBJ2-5	TGTGCCAGCAGTAGGACACGACAAGAGACCCAGTACTTC	CASSRTRQETQYF
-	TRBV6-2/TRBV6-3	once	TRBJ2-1	TGTGCCAGCAGTACAGTCTCCTACAATGAGCAGTTCTTC	CASSTVSYNEQFF
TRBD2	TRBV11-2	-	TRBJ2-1	TGTGCCAGCAACGATCCCGGGGCGGGAGCTCGTAGTGAGCAGTTCTTC	CASNDPGAGARSEQFF
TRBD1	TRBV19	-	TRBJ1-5	TGTGCCAGTAGTAGGGACAGGGATCGCAATCAGCCCCAGCATTTT	CASSRDRDRNQPQHF
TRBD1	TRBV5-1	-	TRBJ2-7	TGCGCCAGCAGCTTGGAACAGGGGTGGGAGCAGTACTTC	CASSLEQGWEQYF
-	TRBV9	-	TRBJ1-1	TGTGCCAGCAGCGCAACACCCGTATTGGACACTGAAGCTTTCTTT	CASSATPVLDTEAFF
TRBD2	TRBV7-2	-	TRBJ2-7	TGTGCCAGCAGCGCTCCCCTAGCGGTTGGACACGAGCAGTACTTC	CASSAPLAVGHEQYF
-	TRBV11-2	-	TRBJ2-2	TGTGCCAGCAGCTTAGGCGGAGGGAACACCGGGGAGCTGTTTTTT	CASSLGGGNTGELFF
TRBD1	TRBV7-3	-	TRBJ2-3	TGTGCCAGCAGCCCGGGACAGAGACTTACTAGCACAGATACGCAGTATTTT	CASSPGQRLTSTDTQYF
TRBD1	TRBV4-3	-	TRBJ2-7	TGCGCCAGCAGCCAGTCCATTACCCGGGACAGGGGCTACGAGCAGTACTTC	CASSQSITRDRGYEQYF
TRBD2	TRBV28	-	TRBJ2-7	TGTGCCAGCAGTTTAAAACTAGCGGGAGGATATTACGAGCAGTACTTC	CASSLKLAGGYYEQYF
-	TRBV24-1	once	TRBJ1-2	TGTGCCACCAGTGATTCCGCCAGAAACTATGGCTACACCTTC	CATSDSARNYGYTF
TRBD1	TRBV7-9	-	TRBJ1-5	TGTGCCAGCAGCTTAGCGGGGACAGGCAATCAGCCCCAGCATTTT	CASSLAGTGNQPQHF
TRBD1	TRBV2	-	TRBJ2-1	TGTGCCAGCAAGCTCGCGTTGGACAGGGGGAGGAGGAATGAGCAGTTCTTC	CASKLALDRGRRNEQFF
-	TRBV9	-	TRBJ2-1	TGTGCCAGCAGTCTTACGACTGAGGGGGAGTCGGAGCAGTTCTTC	CASSLTTEGESEQFF
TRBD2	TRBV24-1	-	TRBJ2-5	TGTGCCACCAGTGACCCCCAACTAGCGGGGGGATCCCAAGAGACCCAGTACTTC	CATSDPQLAGGSQETQYF
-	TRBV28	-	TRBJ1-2	TGTGCCAGCAGCAGCTCGGAGGCCTATGGCTACACCTTC	CASSSSEAYGYTF
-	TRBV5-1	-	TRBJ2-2	TGCGCCAGCAGCTTGGCCGACAGAATCACCGGGGAGCTGTTTTTT	CASSLADRITGELFF
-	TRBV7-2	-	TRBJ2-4	TGTGCCAGCAGCTTCAGGGCGGACATTCAGTACTTC	CASSFRADIQYF
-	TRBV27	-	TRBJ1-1	TGTGCCAGCAGTTTAAACCCGCCGGTAGCTATGAACACTGAAGCTTTCTTT	CASSLNPPVAMNTEAFF
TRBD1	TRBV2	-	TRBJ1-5	TGTGCCAGCAGGGGGACAGGCAATCAGCCCCAGCATTTT	CASRGTGNQPQHF
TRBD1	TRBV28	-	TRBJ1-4	TGTGCCAGCAGCAACCAGGGACAGGGGGGAAAACTGTTTTTT	CASSNQGQGGKLFF
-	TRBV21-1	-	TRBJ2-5	TGTGCCAGCAGCAAAACGACGTCAGGGCCACAAGAGACCCAGTACTTC	CASSKTTSGPQETQYF
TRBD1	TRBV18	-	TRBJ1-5	TGTGCCAGCTCACCGTCAGGGGGCGCTAATCAGCCCCAGCATTTT	CASSPSGGANQPQHF
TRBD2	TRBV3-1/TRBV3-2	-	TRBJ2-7	TGTGCCAGCACCGGGACTAGCGGGGAATTCGAGCAGTACTTC	CASTGTSGEFEQYF
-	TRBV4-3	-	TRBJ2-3	TGCGCCAGCAGCCTGACGGAGGGGTCTAGCACAGATACGCAGTATTTT	CASSLTEGSSTDTQYF
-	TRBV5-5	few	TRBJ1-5	TGTGCCAGCAGCTTGGAGTATCGGGCGCGGGGCAATCAGCCCCAGCATTTT	CASSLEYRARGNQPQHF
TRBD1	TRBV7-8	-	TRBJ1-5	TGTGCCAGCAGCTTAGGGACAGGGGGCGCGCGGCAGCCCCAGCATTTT	CASSLGTGGARQPQHF
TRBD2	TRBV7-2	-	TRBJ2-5	TGTGCCAGCAGCTTTAAGCCTTCGAGGAGTAGCGGGGTCGTGTGGACCCAGTACTTC	CASSFKPSRSSGVVWTQYF
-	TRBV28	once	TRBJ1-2	TGTGCCAGCAGTTTAGGAGGGGAGGGTGGCTACACCTTC	CASSLGGEGGYTF
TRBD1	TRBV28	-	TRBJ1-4	TGTGCCAGCAGTTTATGGGGGACAGGGGCTAATGAAAAACTGTTTTTT	CASSLWGTGANEKLFF
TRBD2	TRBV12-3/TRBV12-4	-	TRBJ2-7	TGTGCCAGCAGTTCTAGCGGAGTGGGGAAGCAGTACTTC	CASSSSGVGKQYF
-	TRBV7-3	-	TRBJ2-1	TGTGCCAGCAGCCCGTCAGGGCGGGGGCTCTACAATGAGCAGTTCTTC	CASSPSGRGLYNEQFF
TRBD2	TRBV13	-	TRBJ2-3	TGTGCCAGCAGCTTAAGACTAGCGGGGGGCCTGACAGATACGCAGTATTTT	CASSLRLAGGLTDTQYF
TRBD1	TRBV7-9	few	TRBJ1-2	TGTGCCAGCAGCTTCGGGGCAGGGGGCGACTATGGCTACACCTTC	CASSFGAGGDYGYTF
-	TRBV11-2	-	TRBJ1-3	TGTGCCAGCAGCTTAAGCAACGTGGGGCAGGGTGGAAACACCATATATTTT	CASSLSNVGQGGNTIYF
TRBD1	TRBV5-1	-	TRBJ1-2	TGCGCCAGCAGCCTGCTGACAGGGGCTACCTATGGCTACACCTTC	CASSLLTGATYGYTF
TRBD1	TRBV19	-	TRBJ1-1	TGTGCCAGTAGTGCGAGGATTCCGGGACAGGGGTCACAAGCAGCCTTT	CASSARIPGQGSQAAF
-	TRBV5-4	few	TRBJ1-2	TGTGCCAGCAGCTCGGACGGGGCTAACTATGGCTACACCTTC	CASSSDGANYGYTF
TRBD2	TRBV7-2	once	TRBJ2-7	TGTGCCAGCAGCTTGGCGCCGGGACTACCCCCGGAAGAGCAGTACTTC	CASSLAPGLPPEEQYF
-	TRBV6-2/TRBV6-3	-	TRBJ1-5	TGTGCCAGCAGTTACGGGAGCTGGGGGGGCGCGGTCAATCAGCCCCAGCATTTT	CASSYGSWGGAVNQPQHF
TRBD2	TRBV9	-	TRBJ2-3	TGTGCCAGCAGCGTTGCTAGCGGGGAGTTCACAGATACGCAGTATTTT	CASSVASGEFTDTQYF
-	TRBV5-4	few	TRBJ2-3	TGTGCCAGCAGCTTGGGCGGGGCGCGAAGCACAGATACGCAGTATTTT	CASSLGGARSTDTQYF
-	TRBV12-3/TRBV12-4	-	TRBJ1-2	TGTGCCAGCAGTTATCCCGGTGGCTATGGCTACACCTTC	CASSYPGGYGYTF